This TCR beta chain was identified in a study of CD8+ T cells in alopecia areata (dated by TCRdb to 2016 to 2019). For the study in its entirety: The treated patients took part in an open-label pilot trial in which moderate-to-severe alopecia areata was treated with oral tofacitinib at 5 to 10 mg twice daily. Amplification of TCRbeta CDR3 regions was done by immunoSEQ multiplex PCR using 35 Vbeta forward primers and 13 Jbeta reverse primers. Scalp clonality was compared among normal scalp (n=4), patchy alopecia areata scalp (n=8), and alopecia totalis/universalis scalp (n=8). On the human side, TCRbeta sequencing was run on scalp tissue and on sorted CD4+ and CD8+ peripheral blood T cells from healthy controls and from alopecia areata patients with either patchy or totalis/universalis disease. RNA was obtained with the PAXgene miRNA kit for fixed scalp, the miRNeasy kit for PBMCs, and the RNeasy kit for mouse skin. For the treated patients, the SALT score, which quantifies what percentage of scalp surface area is affected, served as the measure of disease severity. Patients received tofacitinib for 6 to 18 months and were then followed off drug for 6 months to check for delayed response and recurrence. To study T cell clonal expansion in alopecia areata, the researchers applied high-throughput TCRbeta sequencing to both the C3H/HeJ mouse model and human patients. Biopsies were taken from tofacitinib-treated patients at baseline and at 4 and 24 weeks of treatment, and a later scalp biopsy was taken in several of the tofacitinib-treated patients.

Library creation used the immunoSEQ multiplex PCR assay. RNA was extracted from all samples and reverse transcribed into cDNA as template for TCR sequencing. First-strand cDNA was synthesized with SuperScript III using a 2:1 mix of oligo-dT and random hexamers. A synthetic immune receptor repertoire was used to gauge amplification bias, and whatever bias remained was removed computationally. Concerning the study's data processing: Raw reads were preprocessed to remove errors, and CDR3 was defined by IMGT conventions from the conserved cysteine to phenylalanine. Clonality was computed as 1 minus the Shannon entropy, with the entropy normalized by log2 of the number of productive unique TCRs. Whether scalp clones were CD4 or CD8 was inferred by matching scalp TCRbeta sequences against CD4 and CD8 repertoires sorted from blood. The table was pulled from immuneACCESS by TCRdb, which kept in-frame rearrangements only. Such tables lose some clones; where checked, under half of the loss comes from unresolved V genes, and the rest has no known cause. That table is the source of V, J and clone size, and D and trimming were worked out from the DNA. The table for this sample lists 200,000 or so clones; roughly two fifths of them were counted only once. The top ten clonotypes cover more than 0.4% of the sample.

To note about this clone: Its antigen is not yet known. Base qualities were left out, and no much larger clone turns up one base away.

The junction shows trimming of 5 bases on V and 6 bases on J, plus 4 bases between the germline ends. The CDR3 spans 10 residues, from the cysteine through the phenylalanine. Left in the record is the CDR3 DNA by itself, 30 bases read in frame from the first base. CDR1 MNHNY and CDR2 SVGAGI were looked up in the germline V gene (reference sequence). Taken with the paper, the label for treatment or condition translates to: oral pan-JAK inhibitor, 5-10 mg twice daily. Lesional scalp punch biopsies and peripheral blood were collected from alopecia areata patients. PBMCs were isolated by density centrifugation and stained for CD3, CD4 and CD8, and CD4+ and CD8+ T cells were sorted on a FACSAria. The paper's findings and limits, for the study overall: Unlike mouse skin, which is dominated by gammadelta T cells, normal human skin has resident alphabeta T cells that are also sequenced, and this complicates analysis of the scalp TCR repertoire. During tofacitinib treatment, many expanded lesional clones remained in scalp and blood, and this persistence may partly explain relapse after treatment is stopped. Tofacitinib significantly decreased scalp clonality and the number of expanded CD8+ clones among the top 100 scalp clones. Lesional scalp, especially in alopecia totalis/universalis, showed higher clonality and more expanded CD8+ clones than normal scalp, suggesting antigenic drive. Because the treated cohort was small and included a single nonresponder, larger studies are needed to assess links between baseline CD8+ expansion and response. Shared TCR sequences between patients were less evident than in mice, which may be partly attributable to HLA diversity in the patient population.

The sequence derives from a human donor with alopecia areata. The material was CD4+ T cells sorted from blood, obtained at approximately week 31, from a patient treated with tofacitinib. The rearrangement joined TRBV6-6 to TRBJ1-2; the D gene is not confidently resolved. The sequenced DNA is TGTGCCAGCAGTGGGGATGGCTACACCTTC. Translated, it reads CASSGDGYTF.